A single sample gave rise to the 12 T cell receptor beta chains below, sequenced in a study of T-cell reconstitution after alpha-beta-depleted transplantation in children (dated by TCRdb to between 2015 and 2016). Library creation used PCR. Sequencing was performed on an Illumina HiSeq 2500. Molecular barcoding was employed in the preparation of TCR libraries, with unique molecular identifiers being used to normalize TCRbeta repertoire quantification. TCRdb handled the public reads itself, with Q25 trimming in fastp and clone calling in MiXCR, and kept productive beta chains. When rows share a CDR3 protein, they turn into one entry using the most common DNA and genes. The sample has a few hundred thousand distinct CDR3 sequences on record, about 9.4% of them singletons. Over 6% of the sample comes from the top ten. Taken with the paper, the label for treatment or condition translates to: allogeneic hematopoietic cell transplantation with graft depleted of TCRalphabeta T cells and CD19 B cells.

The sequencing here drew on PBMCs, taken before TCRalphabeta/CD19-depleted stem cell transplant. The receptors were sampled from a boy in the first two years of life with acute myeloid leukemia, due to receive a stem cell transplant.

This clonotype appeared a few times. One end of the junction fails to match germline, which may point to a read error. The chain links TRBV7-7 to TRBJ2-5, with D unclear. Germline V gene data show CDR1 as SSHAT and CDR2 as FNYEAQ (reference sequence). This CDR3 contains 14 residues. Written as DNA, the CDR3 is TGTGCTAGCAGCTTAGAGAGGAACGGGGAGACCCAGTACTTC. Its protein product is CASSLERNGETQYF. The whole variable domain, remainder taken from reference TRBV7-7 and TRBJ2-5, is GAGVSQSPRYKVTKRGQDVTLRCDPISSHATLYWYQQALGQGPEFLTYFNYEAQPDKSGLPSDRFSAERPEGSISTLTIQRTEQRDSAMYRCASSLERNGETQYFGPGTRLLVL.

At least ten counts were recorded for this clonotype. CDR3: CASSQDPGRNTGELFF. CDR3 DNA: TGCGCCAGCAGCCAAGATCCGGGGCGGAACACCGGGGAGCTGTTTTTT. V gene TRBV4-3 combines with J gene TRBJ2-2, with D perhaps being TRBD1 or TRBD2 (5 bases each). The CDR3 is 16 residues long. Trimming cost V 0 bases and J 1 base, with 9 bases left between them. Germline CDR1 is LGHNA and CDR2 is YSLEER.

Many counts were recorded for this clonotype. The chain couples TRBV11-2 to TRBJ2-7, with 11 positions matching TRBD2. The V gene's germline CDR1 is SGHAT and CDR2 FQNNGV. Trimming at V came to 5 bases and at J to 4 bases, leaving 13 bases not matched to a gene. The CDR3 consists of 17 residues. The CDR3 DNA sequence: TGTGCCAGCAGCCCTCGAGATATCCTAGCGGGGGGTTACGAGCAGTACTTC. Its protein product is CASSPRDILAGGYEQYF. Full variable domain (rest looked up from reference TRBV11-2 and TRBJ2-7): EAGVAQSPRYKIIEKRQSVAFWCNPISGHATLYWYQQILGQGPKLLIQFQNNGVVDDSQLPKDRFSAERLKGVDSTLKIQPAKLEDSAVYLCASSPRDILAGGYEQYFGPGTRLTVT.

The J gene is TRBJ2-4, the V gene TRBV20-1, with a possible D match to TRBD2 (6 bases). Deletions cut 6 bases from V and 1 base from J, with 10 bases between. The germline CDR1 and CDR2 sequences are DFQATT and SNEGSKA (reference sequence). This CDR3 has 13 residues. The CDR3 reads CSALRGAKNIQYF. CDR3 DNA: TGCAGTGCCCTCCGGGGGGCCAAAAACATTCAGTACTTC.

This clonotype was seen ten or more times. The chain combines TRBV28 with TRBJ2-2; a possible D gene is TRBD2 (6 bases). In germline, CDR1 is MDHEN, CDR2 SYDVKM. CDR3 size: 15 residues. The V end was cut by 1 base, the J end by 1 base, with 7 bases between. The CDR3 DNA is TGTGCCAGCAGTTTATTCGGGGGGAACACCGGGGAGCTGTTTTTT. Translation: CASSLFGGNTGELFF.

In this sample, this clonotype turned up many times. CDR3 in DNA: TGTGCCACCGTGACGGTGAACACTGAAGCTTTCTTT. It yields the protein CATVTVNTEAFF. The chain carries TRBV2 and TRBJ1-1, with D uncertain. V was clipped by 10 bases and J by 0 bases, with 9 bases between them. The CDR3 is 12 amino acids. Germline V CDR1 and CDR2: SNHLY, FYNNEI.

V and J are TRBV5-1 and TRBJ1-1; D not certain. Germline CDR1 and CDR2: SGHRS and YFSETQ. Trimming pared 3 bases from V and 2 bases from J, leaving 11 bases between. The CDR3 has 14 amino acids. This CDR3 is CASSSDMVNTEAFF. CDR3 sequence (DNA): TGCGCCAGCAGCTCCGACATGGTTAACACTGAAGCTTTCTTT.

This clonotype was recorded at least ten times. The chain carries TRBV21-1 and TRBJ2-7; TRBD1, the table's D call, was not compared with the DNA. TRBV21-1 is assigned pseudogene status. The CDR3 is 13 residues long. CDR3 amino acids: CASSKGTGAEQYF. The CDR3 coding sequence is TGTGCCAGCAGCAAGGGGACAGGTGCCGAGCAGTACTTC.

This clonotype occurred a few times. The J gene is TRBJ2-7, the V gene TRBV7-2; 11 bases are a match to TRBD2. Per the germline V gene, CDR1 is SGHTA and CDR2 is FQGNSA. The V segment lost 5 bases and the J segment 2 bases; nucleotides outside the gene matches: 14. The length of the CDR3 is 18 residues. The CDR3 region is CASSRWTSGWVTAYEQYF. In DNA form, the CDR3 reads TGTGCCAGCAGCCGCTGGACTAGCGGGTGGGTTACTGCCTACGAGCAGTACTTC.

The rearrangement uses TRBV6-4 and TRBJ2-6, with TRBD1 matching 10 bases. The germline CDR1 and CDR2 sequences are MRHNA and SNTAGT. The CDR3 has 19 amino acids. V lost 8 bases and J lost 0; bases outside the gene matches: 13. The CDR3 DNA reads as TGTGCCAGCTGTCCCCTGACAGGGGGCAAAAACTCTGGGGCCAACGTCCTGACTTTC. Its translation: CASCPLTGGKNSGANVLTF.

This clonotype has a count of ten or more. This rearrangement joins TRBV10-3 to TRBJ2-2; D is possibly TRBD2 (5 bases). Deletions cut 5 bases from V and 0 bases from J, with 7 bases between. The CDR3 is 14 amino acids. Germline values: CDR1 ENHRY, CDR2 SYGVKD. The CDR3 DNA sequence: TGTGCCATCAGTAGGGAGCCGAACACCGGGGAGCTGTTTTTT. Residues: CAISREPNTGELFF.

This clonotype was seen at least ten times. This chain connects TRBV7-2 to TRBJ2-7, with 7 bases fitting TRBD2. The germline gives CDR1 SGHTA, CDR2 FQGNSA. This CDR3 comprises 15 residues. Trimming cost V 4 bases and J 7 bases; bases outside gene matches: 13. CDR3: CASSSEGGTLGEQYF. In DNA form, the CDR3 reads TGTGCCAGCAGCTCGGAGGGAGGGACCCTTGGGGAGCAGTACTTC.